This is a list of T cell receptor beta chains from one sample in a study of T cells in Graves' hyperthyroidism and ophthalmopathy. TCRdb used MiXCR to reprocess the multiplex PCR reads, holding one entry per CDR3 protein. The sample contains about 210,000 distinct CDR3 sequences, roughly 15% of which appear only once. Sequencing used blood. These TCRs come from a man aged 45-65 years with Graves' hyperthyroidism. The conserved cysteine and the conserved F or W are not part of the CDR3 here. The order of the fields is V gene, J gene, CDR3 protein.

V: TRBV28
J: TRBJ2-2
CDR3: ASSFLDRGELF

V: TRBV20-1
J: TRBJ2-7
CDR3: SAREGSGSHEQY

V: TRBV6-2/TRBV6-3
J: TRBJ2-1
CDR3: ASSDSGTPVEQF

V: TRBV10-3
J: TRBJ2-1
CDR3: AISDPIRGQGYNEQF

V: TRBV30
J: TRBJ2-1
CDR3: AWTGQGSLSMQWNEQF

V: TRBV6-4
J: TRBJ1-2
CDR3: ASSDLGQAHYGYT

V: TRBV7-3
J: TRBJ2-1
CDR3: ASSSYNGGEQF

V: TRBV10-3
J: TRBJ2-7
CDR3: AISESGTASYEQY

V: TRBV5-1
J: TRBJ2-7
CDR3: ASSWEVSSYEQY

V: TRBV13
J: TRBJ2-6
CDR3: ASATSSGANVLT

V: TRBV6-1
J: TRBJ2-1
CDR3: ASSEQTGRYNEQF

V: TRBV7-2
J: TRBJ1-5
CDR3: ASSWKQGHSQPQH

V: TRBV10-3
J: TRBJ2-7
CDR3: AIKPPGNSYEQY

V: TRBV11-2
J: TRBJ2-2
CDR3: ASSLLAGDTGELF